The sequence of this T cell receptor (beta chain) was determined in a study of T-cell reconstitution after alpha-beta-depleted transplantation in children. Comment on this clonotype: Its antigen is unknown.

Unique molecular identifiers were built into the TCRbeta library. In TCRdb, the PCR reads were re-called with MiXCR into one record per CDR3 protein. Counted here are 200,000 to 250,000 distinct CDR3 sequences, roughly 23% occurring once; the ten biggest clones make up roughly 2.7%. Study observations and caveats: The study traced high day-60 TCRbeta diversity in some patients to surviving recipient T cells and thymic progenitors. Several hundred expanded graft clones reportedly were the source of alpha-beta T cells about two months after transplant. T-cell counts and diversity at one year post-transplant came mainly from newly produced T cells.

The material sequenced was PBMCs, taken before TCRalphabeta/CD19-depleted stem cell transplant. This clonotype originated in a girl aged 2 to 10 with Fanconi anemia, due to receive a stem cell transplant.

The CDR3 DNA reads as TGTGCCAGCAGCGTGTCCTCGAACACCGGGGAGCTGTTTTTT. Protein sequence: CASSVSSNTGELFF. The rearrangement uses TRBV7-8 and TRBJ2-2; D ambiguous. CDR1 is SGHVS, CDR2 FQNEAQ, per germline. There are 14 residues in the CDR3. V lost 5 bases and J lost 0, with 7 bases in between. The complete variable domain, with remaining parts taken from reference TRBV7-8 and TRBJ2-2, reads GAGVSQSPRYKVAKRGQDVALRCDPISGHVSLFWYQQALGQGPEFLTYFQNEAQLDKSGLPSDRFFAERPEGSVSTLKIQRTQQEDSAVYLCASSVSSNTGELFFGEGSRLTVL.